The rows below give T cell receptor beta chains drawn from one sample of a study of glioma-infiltrating T cells after dendritic cell vaccination. The protocol was immunoSEQ multiplex PCR, while the TCRdb copy is restricted to in-frame clones and leaves out a portion. Among 99,000 or so clones listed, around 90% were seen once. Source: blood, taken after dendritic cell vaccination. These TCRs come from a human donor with glioblastoma. Each CDR3 is given with its conserved first and last residue. Each record gives: V gene, clone size, D gene, J gene, CDR3 protein, CDR3 DNA. A D gene is named only where the DNA matches it firmly. Rows give clone size only sometimes, using once, few, many, or a class for an expanded clone.

>TRBV5-6|.|.|TRBJ1-1
CASSLADSISGTFF
TGTGCCAGCAGCTTGGCGGACAGCATCTCGGGGACTTTCTTT
>TRBV6-5|.|.|TRBJ1-1
CASRRQWDTEAFF
TGTGCCAGCAGGCGACAGTGGGACACTGAAGCTTTCTTT
>TRBV5-5|.|.|TRBJ2-7
CASSSMTVSYEQYF
TGTGCCAGCAGCTCGATGACTGTCTCCTACGAGCAGTACTTC
>TRBV19|.|TRBD1|TRBJ1-4
CASRDRDRGEKLFF
TGTGCCAGTAGGGACCGGGACAGGGGAGAAAAACTGTTTTTT
>TRBV10-1|.|.|TRBJ1-1
CASRPDRWTEAFF
TGCGCCAGCAGACCAGACAGGTGGACTGAAGCTTTCTTT
>TRBV9|.|TRBD2|TRBJ2-7
CASSVDAAGGSSYEQYF
TGTGCCAGCAGCGTAGACGCTGCGGGAGGATCCTCCTACGAGCAGTACTTC
>TRBV2|.|TRBD1|TRBJ1-2
CASSERTGGGSGYTF
TGTGCCAGCAGCGAGAGGACAGGAGGAGGATCTGGCTACACCTTC
>TRBV9|.|TRBD2|TRBJ2-5
CASSVSGQETQYF
TGTGCCAGCAGCGTTAGCGGGCAAGAGACCCAGTACTTC
>TRBV5-1|.|.|TRBJ1-4
CASSFSGAANEKLFF
TGCGCCAGCAGCTTTTCAGGGGCGGCTAATGAAAAACTGTTTTTT
>TRBV19|.|.|TRBJ2-7
CASSPGGAYYEQYF
TGTGCCAGTAGCCCAGGCGGGGCCTACTACGAGCAGTACTTC
>TRBV29-1|.|.|TRBJ1-1
CSVELRLGITEAFF
TGCAGCGTTGAACTCAGGTTAGGTATCACTGAAGCTTTCTTT
>TRBV27|.|.|TRBJ2-7
CASSRLGSPYYEQYF
TGTGCCAGCAGCCGTCTAGGGAGCCCCTACTACGAGCAGTACTTC
>TRBV9|.|TRBD1|TRBJ1-2
CASSVEGQGLYGYTF
TGTGCCAGCAGCGTAGAGGGACAGGGGTTGTATGGCTACACCTTC
>TRBV19|.|.|TRBJ1-1
CASSISAGTPFF
TGTGCCAGTAGTATTAGCGCAGGGACACCTTTCTTT
>TRBV2|.|TRBD1|TRBJ2-7
CASTWGQGANEQYF
TGTGCCAGCACCTGGGGACAGGGTGCCAACGAGCAGTACTTC
>TRBV6-5|.|TRBD1|TRBJ1-1
CASSYLGQGSEAFF
TGTGCCAGCAGTTACCTGGGACAGGGTTCTGAAGCTTTCTTT
>TRBV27|.|TRBD1|TRBJ1-4
CASSRSGTVNEKLFF
TGTGCCAGCAGTCGATCCGGGACAGTTAATGAAAAACTGTTTTTT
>TRBV5-4|.|.|TRBJ1-3
CASTRRGSSGNTIYF
TGTGCCAGCACCCGGCGAGGCTCCTCTGGAAACACCATATATTTT
>TRBV10-3|.|TRBD1|TRBJ1-2
CAISKGADGYTF
TGTGCCATCAGTAAGGGGGCGGATGGCTACACCTTC
>TRBV18|.|.|TRBJ2-1
CASSLGPQVGEQFF
TGTGCCAGCTCACTGGGGCCCCAGGTAGGTGAGCAGTTCTTC
>TRBV2|.|TRBD1|TRBJ2-2
CASTVDRGGNTGELFF
TGTGCCAGCACCGTGGACAGGGGGGGGAACACCGGGGAGCTGTTTTTT
>TRBV5-1|.|TRBD1|TRBJ2-1
CASSLAGQEYNEQFF
TGCGCCAGCAGCTTGGCGGGACAGGAGTACAATGAGCAGTTCTTC
>TRBV5-4|few|.|TRBJ1-1
CASSLRVNTEAFF
TGTGCCAGCAGCCTCAGGGTGAACACTGAAGCTTTCTTT
>TRBV11-3|.|.|TRBJ2-3
CASSPRLGLADGDTQYF
TGTGCCAGCAGCCCCAGACTAGGGCTCGCTGATGGGGATACGCAGTATTTT
>TRBV10-3|.|TRBD2|TRBJ2-1
CAISLPSGNNEQFF
TGTGCCATCAGCCTCCCTAGCGGAAACAATGAGCAGTTCTTC
>TRBV28|.|TRBD2|TRBJ2-1
CASSLFSGEGPFF
TGTGCCAGCAGTTTATTTAGCGGGGAAGGCCCTTTCTTC
>TRBV18|.|.|TRBJ2-7
CASSPALMGGQVYEQYF
TGTGCCAGCTCACCAGCTTTGATGGGCGGACAAGTCTACGAGCAGTACTTC
>TRBV14|.|TRBD1|TRBJ2-7
CASSQDPHRGLSYEQYF
TGTGCCAGCAGCCAAGATCCGCACAGGGGGCTCTCCTACGAGCAGTACTTC
>TRBV29-1|.|.|TRBJ1-1
CSVNPNRVAFF
TGCAGCGTTAATCCAAACCGCGTGGCTTTCTTT
>TRBV6-5|.|.|TRBJ1-3
CASSSVLSGNTIYF
TGTGCCAGCAGTTCGGTACTCTCTGGAAACACCATATATTTT
>TRBV6-5|.|.|TRBJ1-5
CASSLYGGGPQHF
TGTGCCAGCAGTCTCTACGGGGGGGGGCCCCAGCATTTT
>TRBV9|.|.|TRBJ2-7
CASSVDTVGEQYF
TGTGCCAGCAGCGTGGACACGGTCGGGGAGCAGTACTTC
>TRBV6-1|.|.|TRBJ1-2
CASSVDGRPNYGYTF
TGTGCCAGCAGTGTGGACGGGAGGCCCAACTATGGCTACACCTTC
>TRBV18|.|.|TRBJ2-4
CASSPPISGQNIQYF
TGTGCCAGCTCACCACCCATAAGCGGACAAAACATTCAGTACTTC
>TRBV7-8|.|.|TRBJ2-3
CASSYREPTGPDTQYF
TGTGCCAGCAGCTACCGCGAACCGACAGGCCCCGATACGCAGTATTTT
>TRBV6-5|.|.|TRBJ1-4
CASRTNRAVNEKLFF
TGTGCCAGCAGAACCAACAGGGCAGTAAATGAAAAACTGTTTTTT
>TRBV12-5|.|.|TRBJ2-2
CASGFQSGELFF
TGTGCTAGTGGTTTCCAATCCGGGGAGCTGTTTTTT
>TRBV30|.|.|TRBJ1-1
CAWSVQSEAFF
TGTGCCTGGAGTGTACAGAGTGAAGCTTTCTTT
>TRBV18|.|TRBD1|TRBJ1-1
CASSPDRRNTEAFF
TGTGCCAGCTCACCGGACAGGAGGAACACTGAAGCTTTCTTT
>TRBV30|.|TRBD1|TRBJ2-5
CAWGTGAGTQYF
TGTGCCTGGGGGACAGGGGCTGGGACCCAGTACTTC
>TRBV15|few|TRBD1|TRBJ1-4
CATSRDTDRVDEKLFF
TGTGCCACCAGCAGAGATACGGACAGGGTGGATGAAAAACTGTTTTTT
>TRBV30|.|TRBD1|TRBJ1-6
CAWRGTAYNSPLHF
TGTGCCTGGAGGGGGACAGCCTATAATTCCCCCCTCCACTTT
>TRBV7-2|.|TRBD1|TRBJ1-3
CASSWGTAGNTIYF
TGTGCCAGCAGCTGGGGGACAGCTGGAAACACCATATATTTT
>TRBV2|.|TRBD1|TRBJ1-1
CASRGDRAGNTEAFF
TGTGCCAGCAGGGGAGACAGGGCGGGGAACACTGAAGCTTTCTTT
>TRBV4-1|few|TRBD1|TRBJ1-4
CASSQEIGGEPNEKLFF
TGCGCCAGCAGCCAAGAAATAGGGGGCGAGCCTAATGAAAAACTGTTTTTT
>TRBV19|.|.|TRBJ1-6
CASRGGTVPPLHF
TGTGCCAGTAGAGGAGGTACGGTGCCACCCCTCCACTTT
>TRBV5-4|.|.|TRBJ1-2
CASSGSGRGDYGYTF
TGTGCCAGCAGCGGATCAGGCAGGGGTGACTATGGCTACACCTTC
>TRBV19|.|.|TRBJ1-2
CASSHVRLDNYGYTF
TGTGCCAGTAGCCATGTGCGCTTAGATAACTATGGCTACACCTTC
>TRBV18|.|.|TRBJ1-1
CASSPGGALGTEAFF
TGTGCCAGCTCACCAGGGGGCGCTCTCGGGACTGAAGCTTTCTTT